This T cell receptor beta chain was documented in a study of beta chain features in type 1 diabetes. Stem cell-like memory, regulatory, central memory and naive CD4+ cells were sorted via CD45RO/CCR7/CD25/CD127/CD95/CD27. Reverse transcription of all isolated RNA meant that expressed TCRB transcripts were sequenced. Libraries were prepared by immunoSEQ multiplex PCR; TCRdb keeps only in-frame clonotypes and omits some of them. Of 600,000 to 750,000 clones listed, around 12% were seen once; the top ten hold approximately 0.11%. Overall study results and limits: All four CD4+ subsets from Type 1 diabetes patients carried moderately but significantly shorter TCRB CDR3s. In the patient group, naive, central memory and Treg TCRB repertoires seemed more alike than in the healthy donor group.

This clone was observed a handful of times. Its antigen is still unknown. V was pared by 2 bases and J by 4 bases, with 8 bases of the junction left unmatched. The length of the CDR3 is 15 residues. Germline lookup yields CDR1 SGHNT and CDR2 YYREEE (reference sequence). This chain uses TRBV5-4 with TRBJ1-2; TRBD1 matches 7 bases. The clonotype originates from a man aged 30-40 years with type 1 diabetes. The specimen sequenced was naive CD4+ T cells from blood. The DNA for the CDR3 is TGTGCCAGCAGCTTTGGCGGGACAGACCTCTATGGCTACACCTTC. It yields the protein CASSFGGTDLYGYTF.